This record covers a single T cell receptor (beta chain). The source of the sample is a study of blood T cells in healthy people across ages. The overall study: About one barcoded beta molecule per two T cells was the capture yield of template switching.

Sample-barcoded 5' priming and a J-beta primer mix drove a second PCR of about 6 to 12 cycles. Each sample provided no less than 3 million CDR3-containing paired-end reads. Using its own MiXCR run on the 5' RACE reads, TCRdb lists one record per CDR3 protein. The sample has over 950,000 distinct CDR3 sequences, about 53% seen once. The V gene's germline CDR1 is SGHTA and CDR2 FQGTGA. The junction had 6 bases not matched to a gene; V was cut back by 5 bases and J by 0 bases. The CDR3 consists of 16 residues. The gene calls are TRBV7-3 and TRBJ2-3, with TRBD2 identical over 9 bases. Sequencing used blood. This TCR was recovered from a woman aged 60 to 75 in good health. The CDR3 sequence is CASSQSSGRSTDTQYF. CDR3 coding DNA: TGTGCCAGCAGCCAGAGTAGCGGGAGAAGCACAGATACGCAGTATTTT.